This TCR beta chain was identified during a study of blood T cell repertoires in COVID-19. Study as a whole: The study drew acute and convalescent COVID-19 samples from the United States, Italy and Spain. PBMCs, B-cell-depleted T cells, or T cells provided the cDNA or gDNA that made up the material.

CDR1 is SGHTA, CDR2 FQGNSA, per germline. The ends were cut back, 1 base at V and 8 bases at J, with 14 bases in the middle. CDR3 length equals 15 residues. Using immunoSEQ multiplex PCR, the repertoire was profiled, and TCRdb retains in-frame clones only, with some absent. The sample yields 100,000 to 110,000 clones, 80% seen once. V usage is TRBV7-2 and J usage is TRBJ1-4; the D gene is possibly TRBD1 (5 bases). Source material: peripheral blood. This sequence originates from a woman aged 70-85 years with acute or convalescent COVID-19. CDR3 sequence: CASSLGGGLVEKLFF. DNA of the CDR3: TGTGCCAGCAGCTTAGGGGGGGGACTTGTAGAAAAACTGTTTTTT.